Shown below are 30 T cell receptor beta chains from a single sample sequenced in a study of T cells in Graves' hyperthyroidism and ophthalmopathy. Researchers took RNA transcripts and amplified the TCR beta CDR3 regions from them. A first-round RT-PCR of the TCR CDR3 used the HTBI primer set. TCRdb used MiXCR to reprocess the multiplex PCR reads, holding one entry per CDR3 protein. The sample includes approximately 380,000 distinct CDR3 sequences, approximately 17% seen only once; the top ten take about 38%. The sample was blood. These receptors were collected from a man in his late teens or twenties with Graves' ophthalmopathy.

The CDR3 nucleotides are TGTGCCAGCAGCTCACAGGGGGCCGGGAACACTGAAGCTTTCTTT. This codes for CASSSQGAGNTEAFF. This sequence joins TRBV7-9 and TRBJ1-1, with 9 bases that match TRBD1. The J segment lost 1 base and the V segment lost 4 bases, leaving 4 bases of the junction unmatched. This CDR3 has 15 amino acids. CDR1 is SEHNR and CDR2 is FQNEAQ in the germline V gene (reference sequence). The whole variable domain, filled in from reference TRBV7-9 and TRBJ1-1, reads DTGVSQNPRHKITKRGQNVTFRCDPISEHNRLYWYRQTLGQGPEFLTYFQNEAQLEKSRLLSDRFSAERPKGSFSTLEIQRTEQGDSAMYLCASSSQGAGNTEAFFGQGTRLTVV.

Many counts were recorded for this clonotype. The chain recombines TRBV9 with TRBJ2-5; D is possibly TRBD1 or TRBD2 (5 bases each). Trimming removed 4 bases at V and 5 bases at J, with 18 bases between. This CDR3 is built from 15 residues. Germline V lookup: CDR1 SGDLS, CDR2 YYNGEE. This CDR3 reads CASSSVMRGRETQYF. DNA of the CDR3: TGTGCCAGCAGCTCAGTCATGAGGGGTAGGGAGACCCAGTACTTC. The full variable domain, its missing parts supplied by reference TRBV9 and TRBJ2-5, is DSGVTQTPKHLITATGQRVTLRCSPRSGDLSVYWYQQSLDQGLQFLIQYYNGEERAKGNILERFSAQQFPDLHSELNLSSLELGDSALYFCASSSVMRGRETQYFGPGTRLLVL.

In this sample, this clonotype turned up a few times. The genes are TRBV29-1 and TRBJ2-3; unclear D gene. Between the trimmed V and J ends, which lost 6 bases and 2 bases, there was a span of 3 bases. The CDR3 has 10 amino acids. Germline CDR1 is SQVTM and CDR2 is ANQGSEA. The CDR3 is CSVDTDTQYF. The CDR3, as DNA: TGCAGCGTAGACACAGATACGCAGTATTTT.

In this sample, this clonotype turned up many times. The CDR3 DNA reads as TGTGCCAGCAGCTTACTCACCAATGGTCGGGGGGGCAACGAGCAGTACTTC. Encoded protein: CASSLLTNGRGGNEQYF. The chain joins TRBV7-3 to TRBJ2-7, with 8 nucleotides matching TRBD2. The trim removed 2 bases at V and 5 bases at J, leaving 14 bases unmatched. Germline CDR1 and CDR2: SGHTA and FQGTGA. The CDR3 length is 17 residues.

This clonotype was found a few times. CDR3 sequence (DNA): TGTGCCAGCAGTTTATTAAGGGGACAGGGGATTCTAAGGGAGTATGGCTACACCTTC. Amino acids: CASSLLRGQGILREYGYTF. V gene TRBV6-1 combines with J gene TRBJ1-2; 10 positions agree with TRBD1. The CDR3 contains 19 residues. With 5 bases clipped from V and 5 bases from J, the junction kept 20 bases outside the gene matches. From germline, CDR1 is MNHNS and CDR2 SASEGT.

The chain joins TRBV6-1 to TRBJ2-2; D gene uncertain. Germline V gene data show CDR1 as MNHNS and CDR2 as SASEGT. CDR3 length: 13 residues. V gave up 7 bases and J gave up 4 bases, with 10 bases separating them. CDR3 sequence: CASTEVGTGELFF. In DNA, the CDR3 is TGTGCCAGCACCGAGGTGGGCACCGGGGAGCTGTTTTTT.

The chain employs TRBV20-1 and TRBJ1-1; TRBD1 aligns across 9 bases. The CDR3 runs to 14 residues. With V trimmed by 3 bases and J by 4 bases, 6 bases remained unmatched. Germline V lookup: CDR1 DFQATT, CDR2 SNEGSKA (reference sequence). The DNA of the CDR3 is TGCAGTGCTAGTTTGGGGACAGGGAGCACTGAAGCTTTCTTT. This gives the protein CSASLGTGSTEAFF.

This clonotype was seen at least ten times. The rearrangement joins TRBV2 to TRBJ1-4, with D hard to call. This CDR3 has 12 residues. Germline lookup yields CDR1 SNHLY and CDR2 FYNNEI. Trimming stripped 10 bases from V and 5 bases from J, with 11 bases between. The CDR3 bases are TGTGCCACCCTCGGAGGGAATGAAAAACTGTTTTTT. This translates into CATLGGNEKLFF.

Worth noting for this clonotype: Given a much more abundant clone one base away, this may be a read error. The chain joins TRBV27 to TRBJ2-7; D is ambiguous. The V end lost 4 bases, the J end lost 4 bases, and 11 bases lay between the germline ends. This CDR3 spans 13 amino acids. CDR1 is MNHEY and CDR2 is SMNVEV in the germline V gene (reference sequence). CDR3 sequence (DNA): TGTGCCAGCAGTTCCGAACGGTATTACGAGCAGTACTTC. It is translated as CASSSERYYEQYF.

This clonotype has ten or more counts. The chain carries TRBV2 and TRBJ1-5, with D perhaps TRBD1 (6 bases). This CDR3 has 15 residues. The ends were cut back, 6 bases at V and 0 bases at J, with 12 bases in the middle. The germline V gene has CDR1 SNHLY and CDR2 FYNNEI. This CDR3 reads CASSADRSSNQPQHF. In DNA form, the CDR3 reads TGTGCCAGCAGCGCAGACAGGAGTAGCAATCAGCCCCAGCATTTT.

The chain carries TRBV6-1 and TRBJ2-1, with 11 bases that match TRBD1. Trimming removed 6 bases from V and 0 bases from J; junction bases left unmatched: 4. The CDR3 is made up of 16 amino acids. Looked up from germline, CDR1 is MNHNS and CDR2 is SASEGT. CDR3 in amino acids: CASRWTGGSSYNEQFF. The CDR3 nucleotides read TGTGCCAGCAGATGGACAGGGGGCAGCTCCTACAATGAGCAGTTCTTC.

To note about this clonotype: A much larger clone lies one base from this, so it may be a read error. The chain recombines TRBV7-9 with TRBJ2-1; D is possibly TRBD1 (5 bases). Matching the DNA end better, TRBJ2-7 makes the J call doubtful. This CDR3 spans 17 amino acids. CDR1 is SEHNR, CDR2 FQNEAQ, per germline (reference sequence). The CDR3 DNA sequence: TGTGCCAGCAGCTTAGTTGGGGCGACGAGCTCCTACAATGAGCAGTACTTC. Its protein is CASSLVGATSSYNEQYF.

This clonotype appeared many times. The chain links TRBV2 to TRBJ1-1; D ambiguous. CDR1 is SNHLY, CDR2 FYNNEI, per germline. The CDR3 spans 14 residues. V was cut by 2 bases and J by 5 bases, with 12 bases left in between. The CDR3 DNA sequence: TGTGCCAGCAGTGAACTGGGAGTGGGTACTGAAGCTTTCTTT. This encodes CASSELGVGTEAFF.

In this sample, this clonotype turned up a few times. The chain recombines TRBV20-1 with TRBJ2-3, with TRBD2 as a possible D gene (7 bases). CDR1 is DFQATT and CDR2 is SNEGSKA in the germline V gene (reference sequence). The CDR3 sequence is 15 residues long. V lost 6 bases and J 1 base, leaving 17 bases between the germline ends. DNA for the CDR3: TGCAGTGCCTTAAGGGGGGGGGACCGCACAGATACGCAGTATTTT. Translation: CSALRGGDRTDTQYF.

V and J are TRBV9 and TRBJ1-1; maybe TRBD1 (5 bases). Per the germline V gene, CDR1 is SGDLS and CDR2 is YYNGEE. This CDR3 is built from 13 residues. Trimming removed 2 bases at V and 4 bases at J, with 9 bases between. The CDR3 reads CASSVNQGTEAFF. CDR3 sequence (DNA): TGTGCCAGCAGCGTGAACCAGGGCACTGAAGCTTTCTTT.

This clonotype was found many times. The chain joins TRBV5-5 to TRBJ2-5, with D unclear. Germline values: CDR1 SGHKS, CDR2 YYEKEE (reference sequence). The CDR3 runs 13 residues. V lost 6 bases and J lost 3, with 12 bases in between. Here the CDR3 DNA reads TGTGCCAGCATCCCGGGCACCGAAGAGACCCAGTACTTC. Translated, it gives CASIPGTEETQYF.

The gene calls are TRBV18 and TRBJ1-6; D call uncertain. Looked up from germline, CDR1 is KGHSH and CDR2 is LQKENI. Trimming cost V 6 bases and J 8 bases, with 8 bases left between them. The CDR3 runs to 12 residues. CDR3: CASSAEHSPLHF. In DNA form, the CDR3 reads TGTGCCAGCTCGGCCGAGCATTCACCCCTCCACTTT.

On this clonotype: A read error may explain this, as a much larger clone is one base away. The chain recombines TRBV5-1 with TRBJ2-7; D perhaps matches TRBD2 (5 bases). V was clipped by 3 bases and J by 0 bases, with 13 bases between them. The CDR3 consists of 15 residues. Germline V gene data show CDR1 as SGHRS and CDR2 as YFSETQ. DNA for the CDR3: TGCGCCAGCAGCTCGGCGGGTCTTTTCTCCTACGAGCAGTACTTC. Translated, it gives CASSSAGLFSYEQYF.

Remarks on this clonotype: A much larger clone sits a single nucleotide away, making a read error possible. No conserved phenylalanine or tryptophan is present at the end of the CDR3, so a read error is the likely explanation. The chain links TRBV18 to TRBJ2-7; D is uncertain. The CDR3 is 13 amino acids. Trimming shortened V by 3 bases and J by 2 bases, and 8 bases separated the two germline ends. Germline V gene lookup returns CDR1 KGHSH and CDR2 LQKENI. The CDR3 protein is CASSPSGPYEQYL. CDR3 DNA: TGTGCCAGCTCACCGTCAGGACCCTACGAGCAGTACCTC.

In its sample, this clonotype was seen many times. V gene TRBV28 combines with J gene TRBJ2-7; 10 bases map to TRBD1. The germline CDR1 and CDR2 sequences are MDHEN and SYDVKM. Unmatched junction bases numbered 5, after V lost 4 bases and J lost 2 bases. The CDR3 length is 15 residues. CDR3 nucleotide sequence: TGTGCCAGCAGTTCGCCGGGACAGGGGACCTACGAGCAGTACTTC. Encoded protein: CASSSPGQGTYEQYF.

The V call is TRBV4-2, the J call TRBJ1-3; 12 bases match TRBD1. V lost 3 bases to trimming and J lost 0 bases; unmatched junction nucleotides: 12. Germline V gene data show CDR1 as LGHNA and CDR2 as YNFKEQ. The CDR3 is made up of 20 amino acids. The CDR3 loop reads CASSQNPGQGAQFSGNTIYF. In DNA form, the CDR3 reads TGTGCCAGCAGCCAGAACCCGGGACAGGGGGCCCAGTTCTCTGGAAACACCATATATTTT.

Regarding this clonotype: Since a much larger clone is just one base distant, this may be a read error. The chain joins TRBV12-3 or TRBV12-4 to TRBJ2-2, with 7 bases identical to TRBD2. The CDR3 is 16 residues long. The DNA for the CDR3 is TGTGCCGGCAGCTCCCGCCTTGGGGGGGACACCGGGGAGCTGTTTTTT. Translation: CAGSSRLGGDTGELFF.

About this clonotype itself: At one end the junction does not follow the germline gene, possibly because of a read error. The V and J genes are TRBV12-3 or TRBV12-4 and TRBJ2-7, with D maybe TRBD2 (6 bases). The CDR3 runs to 14 residues. The CDR3 loop reads CASRWEEGFYEQCF. For the CDR3, the DNA is TGTGCCAGCAGGTGGGAGGAGGGTTTCTACGAGCAGTGCTTC.

The V and J genes are TRBV18 and TRBJ2-2; 10 bases match TRBD1. Germline lookup yields CDR1 KGHSH and CDR2 LQKENI. The J segment lost 5 bases and the V segment lost 5 bases, leaving 5 bases of the junction unmatched. The CDR3 consists of 15 residues. CDR3 in amino acids: CASSGQGDRTGELFF. Written as DNA, the CDR3 is TGTGCCAGCTCAGGACAGGGGGATCGGACCGGGGAGCTGTTTTTT.

At least ten counts were recorded for this clonotype. This chain links TRBV20-1 with TRBJ2-7; D is uncertain. The CDR3 totals 11 residues. The germline V gene encodes CDR1 DFQATT and CDR2 SNEGSKA (reference sequence). Trimming removed 3 bases from V and 4 bases from J, with 7 bases in between. The CDR3 is CSASVGYEQYF. The CDR3 bases are TGCAGTGCTAGTGTTGGGTACGAGCAGTACTTC.

This clonotype has only a few counts. The chain recombines TRBV14 with TRBJ1-3; TRBD1 agrees at 7 bases. This CDR3 is 16 amino acids long. V was clipped by 4 bases and J by 4 bases; unmatched bases: 10. Germline V gene data show CDR1 as SGHDN and CDR2 as FVKESK. The CDR3 DNA follows: TGTGCCAGCAGCCCGACGACAGGGAAAACGGGAAACACCATATATTTT. This codes for CASSPTTGKTGNTIYF.

The sample holds many counts of this clonotype. This chain uses TRBV27 with TRBJ1-1; TRBD1 is a possible D gene (6 bases). Germline V gene lookup returns CDR1 MNHEY and CDR2 SMNVEV (reference sequence). The CDR3 is made up of 12 amino acids. Trimming removed 6 bases at V and 4 bases at J, with 9 bases between. The CDR3 DNA follows: TGTGCCAGCAGGAGGGGGTCCACTGAAGCTTTCTTT. Its translation is CASRRGSTEAFF.

This clonotype was recorded many times. Written as DNA, the CDR3 is TGTGCCAGCAGTTTAGGGGGGACAAGGGATTCACCCCTCCACTTT. Amino acids: CASSLGGTRDSPLHF. The chain recombines TRBV12-3 or TRBV12-4 with TRBJ1-6, with D possibly being TRBD1 (6 bases). V dropped 1 base and J dropped 8 bases, with 12 bases sitting between them. The CDR3 is 15 residues long.

This clonotype turned up a few times. This sequence joins TRBV6-1 and TRBJ1-1; TRBD1 might be the D (6 bases). The V end lost 6 bases, the J end lost 6 bases, and 14 bases lay between the germline ends. The CDR3 totals 13 residues. In germline, CDR1 is MNHNS, CDR2 SASEGT. The CDR3 sequence is CASRDRGVSEAFF. The CDR3 DNA reads as TGTGCCAGCAGGGACAGAGGGGTCTCTGAAGCTTTCTTT.

The table lists this clonotype with many counts. This chain connects TRBV28 to TRBJ2-7; D unresolved. CDR1 and CDR2 from the germline V gene are MDHEN and SYDVKM. The length of the CDR3 is 11 residues. V was shortened by 5 bases and J by 3 bases, with 5 bases between the two germline ends. The CDR3 nucleotides are TGTGCCAGCAGTAACTACTACGAGCAGTACTTC. This gives the protein CASSNYYEQYF.